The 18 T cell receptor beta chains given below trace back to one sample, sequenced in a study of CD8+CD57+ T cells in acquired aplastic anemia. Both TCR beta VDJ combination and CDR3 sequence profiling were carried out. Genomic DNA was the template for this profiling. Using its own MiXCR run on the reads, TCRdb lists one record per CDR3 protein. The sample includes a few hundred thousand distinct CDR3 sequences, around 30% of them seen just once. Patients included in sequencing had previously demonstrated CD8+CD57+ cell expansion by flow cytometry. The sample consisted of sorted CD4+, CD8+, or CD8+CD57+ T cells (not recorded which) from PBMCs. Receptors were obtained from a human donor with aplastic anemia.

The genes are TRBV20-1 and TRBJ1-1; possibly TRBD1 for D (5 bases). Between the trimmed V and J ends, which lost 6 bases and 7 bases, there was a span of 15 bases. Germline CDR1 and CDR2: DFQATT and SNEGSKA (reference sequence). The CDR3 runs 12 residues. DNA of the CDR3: TGCAGTGCATTTTCCGGGGCATTTGAAGCTTTCTTT. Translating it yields CSAFSGAFEAFF.

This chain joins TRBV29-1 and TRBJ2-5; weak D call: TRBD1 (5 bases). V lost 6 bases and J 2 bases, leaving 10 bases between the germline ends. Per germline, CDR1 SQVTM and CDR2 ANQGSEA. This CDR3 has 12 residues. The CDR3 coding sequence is TGCAGCGTAGCGACAGTGCAAGAGACCCAGTACTTC. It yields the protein CSVATVQETQYF.

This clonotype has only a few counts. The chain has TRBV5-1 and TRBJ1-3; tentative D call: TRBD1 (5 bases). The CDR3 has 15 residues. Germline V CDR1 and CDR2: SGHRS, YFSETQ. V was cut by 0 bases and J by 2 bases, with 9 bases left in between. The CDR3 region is CASSLARGPGNTIYF. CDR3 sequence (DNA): TGCGCCAGCAGCTTGGCACGGGGCCCTGGAAACACCATATATTTT. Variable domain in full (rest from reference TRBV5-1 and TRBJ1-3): KAGVTQTPRYLIKTRGQQVTLSCSPISGHRSVSWYQQTPGQGLQFLFEYFSETQRNKGNFPGRFSGRQFSNSRSEMNVSTLELGDSALYLCASSLARGPGNTIYFGEGSWLTVV.

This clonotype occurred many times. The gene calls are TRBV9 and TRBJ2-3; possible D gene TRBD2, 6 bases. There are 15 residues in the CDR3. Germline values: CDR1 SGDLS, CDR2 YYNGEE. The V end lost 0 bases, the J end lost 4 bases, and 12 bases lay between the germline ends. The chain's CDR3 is CASSVAPASADTQYF. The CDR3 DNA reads TGTGCCAGCAGCGTAGCGCCGGCTAGCGCAGATACGCAGTATTTT.

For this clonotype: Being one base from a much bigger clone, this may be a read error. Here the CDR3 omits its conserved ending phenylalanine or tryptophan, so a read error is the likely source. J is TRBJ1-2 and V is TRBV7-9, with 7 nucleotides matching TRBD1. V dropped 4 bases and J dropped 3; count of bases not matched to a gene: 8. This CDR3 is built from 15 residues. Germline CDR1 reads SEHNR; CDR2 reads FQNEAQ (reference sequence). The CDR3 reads CASSWNRGRDYGYTL. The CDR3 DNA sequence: TGTGCCAGCAGCTGGAACAGGGGCCGTGACTATGGCTACACCCTC.

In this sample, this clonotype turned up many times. The CDR3 sequence: CSAREGRGQNSPLHF. The CDR3, as DNA: TGCAGTGCTAGAGAGGGCAGGGGGCAAAATTCACCCCTCCACTTT. V and J are TRBV20-1 and TRBJ1-6, with 8 bases identical to TRBD1. The CDR3 runs 15 residues. J lost 7 bases, V lost 0 bases, and 5 bases had no gene match. Germline V lookup: CDR1 DFQATT, CDR2 SNEGSKA (reference sequence).

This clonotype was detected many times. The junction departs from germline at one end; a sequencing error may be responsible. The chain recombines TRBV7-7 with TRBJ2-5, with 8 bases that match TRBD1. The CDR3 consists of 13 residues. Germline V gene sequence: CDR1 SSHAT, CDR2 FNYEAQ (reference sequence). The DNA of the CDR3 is TGTGCTAGCAGCACCTGGACAGGGGAGACCCAGTACTTC. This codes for CASSTWTGETQYF.

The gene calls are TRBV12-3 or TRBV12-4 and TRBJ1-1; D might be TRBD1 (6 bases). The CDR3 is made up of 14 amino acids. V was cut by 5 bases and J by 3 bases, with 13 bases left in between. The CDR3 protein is CASSLQGGHTEAFF. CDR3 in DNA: TGTGCCAGCAGTCTACAGGGCGGGCACACTGAAGCTTTCTTT.

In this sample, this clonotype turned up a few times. CDR3 nucleotide sequence: TGTGCCAGCAACCCGGAGTACTCGAACACCGGGGAGCTGTTTTTT. This gives the protein CASNPEYSNTGELFF. V gene TRBV19 combines with J gene TRBJ2-2, with D unresolved. V was trimmed by 9 bases and J by 0 bases, leaving 14 bases between them. Per the germline V gene, CDR1 is LNHDA and CDR2 is SQIVND (reference sequence). The CDR3 has 15 residues.

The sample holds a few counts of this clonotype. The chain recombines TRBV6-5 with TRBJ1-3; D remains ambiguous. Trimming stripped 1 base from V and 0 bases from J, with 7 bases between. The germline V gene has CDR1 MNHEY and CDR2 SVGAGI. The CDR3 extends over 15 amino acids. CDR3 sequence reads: CASSYYGSSGNTIYF. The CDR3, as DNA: TGTGCCAGCAGTTACTACGGGAGCTCTGGAAACACCATATATTTT.

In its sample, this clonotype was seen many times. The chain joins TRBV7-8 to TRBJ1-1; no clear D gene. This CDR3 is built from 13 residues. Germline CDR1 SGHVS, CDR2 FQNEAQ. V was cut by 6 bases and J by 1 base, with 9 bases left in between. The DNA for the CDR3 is TGTGCCAGCAGTCGTGAATGGAACACTGAAGCTTTCTTT. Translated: CASSREWNTEAFF. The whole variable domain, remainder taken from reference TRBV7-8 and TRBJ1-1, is GAGVSQSPRYKVAKRGQDVALRCDPISGHVSLFWYQQALGQGPEFLTYFQNEAQLDKSGLPSDRFFAERPEGSVSTLKIQRTQQEDSAVYLCASSREWNTEAFFGQGTRLTVV.

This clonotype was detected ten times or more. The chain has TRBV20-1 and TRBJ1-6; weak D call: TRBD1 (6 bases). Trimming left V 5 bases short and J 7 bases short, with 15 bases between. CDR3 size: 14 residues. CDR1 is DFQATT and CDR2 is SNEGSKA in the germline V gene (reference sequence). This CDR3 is CSARRDTTNSPLHF. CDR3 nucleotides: TGCAGTGCTCGACGGGACACAACAAATTCACCCCTCCACTTT.

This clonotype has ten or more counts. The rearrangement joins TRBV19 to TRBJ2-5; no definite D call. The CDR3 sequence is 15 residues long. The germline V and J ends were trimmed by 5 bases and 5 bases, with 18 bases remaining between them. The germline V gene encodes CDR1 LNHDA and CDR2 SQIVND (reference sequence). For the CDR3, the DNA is TGTGCCAGTAGTCCCGAGGATCGCGCGAGCGAGACCCAGTACTTC. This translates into CASSPEDRASETQYF. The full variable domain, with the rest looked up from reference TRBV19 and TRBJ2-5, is DGGITQSPKYLFRKEGQNVTLSCEQNLNHDAMYWYRQDPGQGLRLIYYSQIVNDFQKGDIAEGYSVSREKKESFPLTVTSAQKNPTAFYLCASSPEDRASETQYFGPGTRLLVL.

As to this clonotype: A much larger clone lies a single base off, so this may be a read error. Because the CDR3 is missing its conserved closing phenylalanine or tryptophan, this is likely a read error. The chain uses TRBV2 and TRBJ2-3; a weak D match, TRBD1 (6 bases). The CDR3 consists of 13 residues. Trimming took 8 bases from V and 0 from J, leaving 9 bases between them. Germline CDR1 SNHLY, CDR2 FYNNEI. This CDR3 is CASLRGSTDTQYL. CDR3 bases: TGTGCCAGCCTGAGGGGGAGCACAGATACGCAGTATCTT.

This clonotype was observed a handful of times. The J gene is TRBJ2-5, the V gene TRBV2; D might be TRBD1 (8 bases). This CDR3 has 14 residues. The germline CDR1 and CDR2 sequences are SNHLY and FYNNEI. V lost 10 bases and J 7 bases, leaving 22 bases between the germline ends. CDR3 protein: CATSRNRGGGTQYF. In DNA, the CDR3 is TGTGCCACCAGCAGAAACAGGGGGGGAGGGACCCAGTACTTC.

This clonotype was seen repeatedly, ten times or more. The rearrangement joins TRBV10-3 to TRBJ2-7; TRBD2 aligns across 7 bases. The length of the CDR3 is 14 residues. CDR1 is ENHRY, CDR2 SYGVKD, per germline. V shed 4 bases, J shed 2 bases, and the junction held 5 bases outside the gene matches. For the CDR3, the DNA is TGTGCCATCAGTGGGACGGGGGGAACCTACGAGCAGTACTTC. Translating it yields CAISGTGGTYEQYF.

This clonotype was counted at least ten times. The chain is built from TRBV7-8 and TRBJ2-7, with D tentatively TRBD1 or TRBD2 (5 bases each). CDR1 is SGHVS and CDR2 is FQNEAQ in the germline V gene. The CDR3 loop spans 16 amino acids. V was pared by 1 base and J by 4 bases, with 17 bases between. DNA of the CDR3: TGTGCCAGCAGCTTAGGCATACTCCGGGACGGTTACGAGCAGTACTTC. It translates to CASSLGILRDGYEQYF. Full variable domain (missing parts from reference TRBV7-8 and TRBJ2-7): GAGVSQSPRYKVAKRGQDVALRCDPISGHVSLFWYQQALGQGPEFLTYFQNEAQLDKSGLPSDRFFAERPEGSVSTLKIQRTQQEDSAVYLCASSLGILRDGYEQYFGPGTRLTVT.

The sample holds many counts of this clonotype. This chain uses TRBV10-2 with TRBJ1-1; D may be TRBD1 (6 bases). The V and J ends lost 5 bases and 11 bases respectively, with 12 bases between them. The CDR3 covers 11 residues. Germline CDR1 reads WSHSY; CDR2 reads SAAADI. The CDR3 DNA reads TGCGCCAGCAGTATGTCAGGGGATGCTTTCTTT. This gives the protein CASSMSGDAFF.